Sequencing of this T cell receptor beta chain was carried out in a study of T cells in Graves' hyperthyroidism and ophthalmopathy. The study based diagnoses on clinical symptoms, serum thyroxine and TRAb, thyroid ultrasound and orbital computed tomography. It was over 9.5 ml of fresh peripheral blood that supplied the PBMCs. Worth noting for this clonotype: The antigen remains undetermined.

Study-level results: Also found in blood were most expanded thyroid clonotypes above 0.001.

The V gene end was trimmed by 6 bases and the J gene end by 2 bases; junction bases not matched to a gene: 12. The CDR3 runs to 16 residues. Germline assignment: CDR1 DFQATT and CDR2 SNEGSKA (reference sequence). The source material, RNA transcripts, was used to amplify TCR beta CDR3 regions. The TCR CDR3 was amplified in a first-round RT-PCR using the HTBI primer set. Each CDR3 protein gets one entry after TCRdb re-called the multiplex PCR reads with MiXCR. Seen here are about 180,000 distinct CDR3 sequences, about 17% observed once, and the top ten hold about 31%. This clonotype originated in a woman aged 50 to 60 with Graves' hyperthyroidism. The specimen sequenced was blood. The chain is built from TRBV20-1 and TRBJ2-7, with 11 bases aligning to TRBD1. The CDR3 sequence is CSAPDRGQGTTYEQYF. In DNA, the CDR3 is TGCAGTGCGCCGGACAGGGGGCAGGGCACCACCTACGAGCAGTACTTC.